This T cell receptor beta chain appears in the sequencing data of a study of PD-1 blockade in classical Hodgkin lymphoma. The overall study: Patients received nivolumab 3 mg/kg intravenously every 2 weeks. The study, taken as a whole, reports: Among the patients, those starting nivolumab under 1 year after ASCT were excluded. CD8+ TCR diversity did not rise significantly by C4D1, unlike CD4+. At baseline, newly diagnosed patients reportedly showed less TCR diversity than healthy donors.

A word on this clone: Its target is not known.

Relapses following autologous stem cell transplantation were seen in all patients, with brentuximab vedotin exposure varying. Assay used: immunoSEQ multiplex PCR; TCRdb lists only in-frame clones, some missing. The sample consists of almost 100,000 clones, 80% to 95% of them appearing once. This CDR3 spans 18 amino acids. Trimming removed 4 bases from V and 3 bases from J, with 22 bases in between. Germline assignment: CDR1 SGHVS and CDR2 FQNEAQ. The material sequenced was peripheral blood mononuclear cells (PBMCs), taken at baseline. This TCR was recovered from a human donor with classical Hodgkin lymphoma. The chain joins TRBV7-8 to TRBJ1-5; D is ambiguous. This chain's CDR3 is CASSSIPPNSGVNQPQHF. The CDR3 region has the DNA TGTGCCAGCAGCTCCATACCCCCCAATAGCGGGGTCAATCAGCCCCAGCATTTT.